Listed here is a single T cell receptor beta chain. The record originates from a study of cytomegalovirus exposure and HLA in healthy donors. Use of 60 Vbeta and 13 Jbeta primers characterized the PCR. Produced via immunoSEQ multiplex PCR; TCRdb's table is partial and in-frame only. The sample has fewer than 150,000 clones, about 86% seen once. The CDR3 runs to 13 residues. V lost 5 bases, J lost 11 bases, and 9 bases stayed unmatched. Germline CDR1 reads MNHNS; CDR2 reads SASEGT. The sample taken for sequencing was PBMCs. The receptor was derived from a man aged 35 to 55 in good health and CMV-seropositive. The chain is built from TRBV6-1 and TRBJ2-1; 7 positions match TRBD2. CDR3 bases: TGTGCCAGCAGTAGCGGGGAAACCACCCAGCAGTTCTTC. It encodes CASSSGETTQQFF.